This passage covers 24 T cell receptor beta chains from one sample sequenced in a study of blood T cell repertoires in COVID-19. Using immunoSEQ multiplex PCR, the repertoire was profiled, and TCRdb retains in-frame clones only, with some absent. Of about 240,000 clones in the sample, around 86% are singletons; the top ten hold about 1.9%. The sequenced sample was peripheral blood. The receptor set was obtained from a man aged 25-45 years who had recovered from COVID-19.

There are a few counts of this clone. This rearrangement joins TRBV19 to TRBJ2-1; D is possibly TRBD1 (7 bases). Germline V gene sequence: CDR1 LNHDA, CDR2 SQIVND (reference sequence). The CDR3 is 15 residues long. V gave up 2 bases and J gave up 7 bases, with 15 bases separating them. CDR3 sequence reads: CASSISGGPLNEQFF. CDR3 in DNA: TGTGCCAGTAGTATATCAGGGGGGCCTCTTAATGAGCAGTTCTTC.

The chain uses TRBV28 and TRBJ2-3, with 7 bases matching TRBD2. Germline assignment: CDR1 MDHEN and CDR2 SYDVKM. V shed 3 bases, J shed 6 bases, and the junction held 12 bases outside the gene matches. CDR3 size: 16 residues. CDR3 in amino acids: CASSLGGALSRDTQYF. In nucleotides, the CDR3 is TGTGCCAGCAGTTTGGGAGGGGCATTAAGTCGGGATACGCAGTATTTT.

The V gene is TRBV7-9, the J gene TRBJ1-5; D is perhaps TRBD1 (5 bases). The length of the CDR3 is 13 residues. Trimming removed 4 bases from V and 6 bases from J, with 10 bases in between. Germline values: CDR1 SEHNR, CDR2 FQNEAQ (reference sequence). CDR3 coding DNA: TGTGCCAGCAGCTCGCAGGGCGGTCAGCCCCAGCATTTT. Its translation is CASSSQGGQPQHF.

This clone was found once. This chain links TRBV7-9 with TRBJ1-2, with D possibly TRBD1 on 6 matching bases. The V end lost 4 bases, the J end lost 8 bases, and 17 bases lay between the germline ends. The length of the CDR3 is 14 residues. Germline values: CDR1 SEHNR, CDR2 FQNEAQ (reference sequence). For the CDR3, the DNA is TGTGCCAGCAGCTCGGACAGTGGAGCTGCCGGCTACACCTTC. It specifies CASSSDSGAAGYTF.

The CDR3 loop is CASRGLRPGHYFSYNEQFF. CDR3 nucleotide sequence: TGCGCCAGCAGGGGTTTACGGCCGGGACACTATTTCTCCTACAATGAGCAGTTCTTC. The J gene is TRBJ2-1, the V gene TRBV5-1; possibly TRBD1 for D (6 bases). V shed 5 bases and J shed 0 bases, with 24 bases lying between them. Per germline, CDR1 SGHRS and CDR2 YFSETQ. This CDR3 spans 19 amino acids.

The V gene is TRBV24-1, the J gene TRBJ2-3, with 16 bases aligning to TRBD2. Germline-derived CDR1 and CDR2 are KGHDR and SFDVKD. Germline trimming cut 4 bases from V and 0 bases from J; bases unmatched to any gene: 9. CDR3 length: 20 amino acids. The CDR3 protein is CATSETGTSGGVTSTDTQYF. The CDR3 DNA sequence: TGTGCCACCAGTGAAACCGGGACTAGCGGGGGGGTAACTAGCACAGATACGCAGTATTTT.

This rearrangement joins TRBV12-1 to TRBJ2-2; the D call in the table, TRBD1, was not verified against the DNA. TRBV12-1 represents a pseudogene. The length of the CDR3 is 18 residues. The CDR3 bases are TGTGCCAGCAGCCCAGTCCTATACAGGCGTGCGAACACCGGGGAGCTGTTTTTT. This codes for CASSPVLYRRANTGELFF.

The V gene is TRBV10-2, the J gene TRBJ2-5; 7 nucleotides line up with TRBD1. Germline loops: CDR1 WSHSY, CDR2 SAAADI. The CDR3 runs to 14 residues. Trimming cost V 1 base and J 2 bases; bases outside gene matches: 1. The DNA of the CDR3 is TGCGCCAGCAGTGAGTACAGGGGACAAGAGACCCAGTACTTC. It encodes CASSEYRGQETQYF.

The chain is built from TRBV7-2 and TRBJ1-2, with D maybe TRBD1 (5 bases). V gave up 0 bases and J gave up 3 bases, with 5 bases separating them. Germline CDR1 SGHTA, CDR2 FQGNSA. The CDR3 has 13 residues. The CDR3 DNA reads TGTGCCAGCAGCTTAGCGGGGCACTATGGCTACACCTTC. The encoded protein is CASSLAGHYGYTF.

The gene calls are TRBV7-2 and TRBJ1-4; 9 nucleotides align to TRBD1. There are 13 residues in the CDR3. Germline V lookup: CDR1 SGHTA, CDR2 FQGNSA. The V gene end was trimmed by 5 bases and the J gene end by 8 bases; junction bases not matched to a gene: 3. The CDR3, as DNA: TGTGCCAGCAGCACAGGGGGCGCCGAAAAACTGTTTTTT. Translated, it gives CASSTGGAEKLFF.

The V and J genes are TRBV7-2 and TRBJ1-5, with a weak D call TRBD1 (5 bases). The CDR3 has 18 amino acids. Germline lookup yields CDR1 SGHTA and CDR2 FQGNSA. The germline V and J ends were trimmed by 0 bases and 0 bases, with 15 bases remaining between them. This CDR3 is CASSLARTNFHSNQPQHF. CDR3 nucleotide sequence: TGTGCCAGCAGCTTAGCTAGGACAAACTTCCATAGCAATCAGCCCCAGCATTTT.

On this clone: Other DNA sequences from this sample encode an identical CDR3 as well. The chain links TRBV15 to TRBJ2-1, with 7 bases lining up with TRBD1. V lost 2 bases to trimming and J lost 4 bases; unmatched junction nucleotides: 2. This CDR3 comprises 14 residues. Germline values: CDR1 LNHNV, CDR2 YYDKDF (reference sequence). The CDR3 DNA reads as TGTGCCACCAGCAGACTGGACAGGTACAATGAGCAGTTCTTC. As protein: CATSRLDRYNEQFF.

This clone came up a few times. The genes are TRBV3-1 (or the pseudogene TRBV3-2) and TRBJ2-7; the match to TRBD2 covers 7 bases. CDR3 size: 15 residues. J was trimmed by 0 bases and V by 9 bases; bases with no gene match: 11. Looked up from germline, CDR1 is LGHDT and CDR2 is YNNKEL (reference sequence). CDR3 amino acids: CARPVGGGSSYEQYV. CDR3 DNA: TGTGCCAGGCCGGTGGGGGGGGGAAGCTCCTACGAGCAGTACGTC.

The J gene is TRBJ2-2, the V gene TRBV7-2, with a possible D match to TRBD2 (5 bases). CDR3 length: 13 residues. Germline loops: CDR1 SGHTA, CDR2 FQGNSA. Trimming left V 2 bases short and J 5 bases short, with 6 bases between. CDR3 sequence (DNA): TGTGCCAGCAGCTTAACGGGAACCGGGGAGCTGTTTTTT. Protein: CASSLTGTGELFF.

Concerning this clone: This sample also contains other DNA sequences that code for the same CDR3. The V and J genes are TRBV19 and TRBJ1-2; TRBD1 agrees at 7 bases. J gave up 5 bases and V 4 bases, and 1 base lay outside the gene matches. This CDR3 region has 12 residues. Germline CDR1 is LNHDA and CDR2 is SQIVND (reference sequence). CDR3 bases: TGTGCCAGTAGTAAGACAGGGTATGGCTACACCTTC. It translates to CASSKTGYGYTF. Full variable domain (outside the CDR3, taken from reference TRBV19 and TRBJ1-2): DGGITQSPKYLFRKEGQNVTLSCEQNLNHDAMYWYRQDPGQGLRLIYYSQIVNDFQKGDIAEGYSVSREKKESFPLTVTSAQKNPTAFYLCASSKTGYGYTFGSGTRLTVV.

V is TRBV9 and J is TRBJ1-1, with 7 bases identical to TRBD1. This CDR3 comprises 16 residues. J lost 0 bases, V lost 4 bases, and 9 bases had no gene match. Germline CDR1 SGDLS, CDR2 YYNGEE. CDR3 sequence: CASSPGQIQLNTEAFF. CDR3 DNA sequence: TGTGCCAGCAGCCCGGGACAGATTCAACTGAACACTGAAGCTTTCTTT.

The chain combines TRBV19 with TRBJ1-2; TRBD1 aligns across 8 bases. V dropped 7 bases and J dropped 5; count of bases not matched to a gene: 9. Germline V gene lookup returns CDR1 LNHDA and CDR2 SQIVND (reference sequence). The CDR3 length is 14 residues. CDR3 DNA: TGTGCCAGTACCCCGGCAGGGGGCGCTTATGGCTACACCTTC. It yields the protein CASTPAGGAYGYTF. The full variable domain, with the rest looked up from reference TRBV19 and TRBJ1-2, is DGGITQSPKYLFRKEGQNVTLSCEQNLNHDAMYWYRQDPGQGLRLIYYSQIVNDFQKGDIAEGYSVSREKKESFPLTVTSAQKNPTAFYLCASTPAGGAYGYTFGSGTRLTVV.

The chain carries TRBV23-1 and TRBJ2-7, with 8 bases identical to TRBD1. TRBV23-1 is annotated as an ORF whose role is uncertain. This CDR3 is built from 17 residues. Trimming took 0 bases from V and 5 from J; bases not matched to a gene: 12. The CDR3 is CASSQSRCRDRLHEQYF. CDR3 in DNA: TGCGCCAGCAGTCAATCGCGGTGCAGGGACAGGTTGCACGAGCAGTACTTC.

The rearrangement links TRBV7-6 to TRBJ2-3; 13 nucleotides align to TRBD2. Looked up from germline, CDR1 is SGHVS and CDR2 is FNYEAQ. This CDR3 is 18 amino acids long. The V segment lost 6 bases and the J segment 2 bases; nucleotides outside the gene matches: 11. For the CDR3, the DNA is TGTGCCAGCAGTCATATAGATGGACTAGCGGGGGCCACAGATACGCAGTATTTT. This translates into CASSHIDGLAGATDTQYF.

The chain uses TRBV11-2 and TRBJ1-2; D is perhaps TRBD1 (5 bases). This CDR3 contains 15 residues. Trimming shortened V by 5 bases and J by 8 bases, and 21 bases separated the two germline ends. Germline lookup yields CDR1 SGHAT and CDR2 FQNNGV. The CDR3 DNA reads TGTGCCAGCAGCGTTGGACGGGGGATCGGGGAGGGCTACACCTTC. This encodes CASSVGRGIGEGYTF.

V gene TRBV28 combines with J gene TRBJ2-7; D remains ambiguous. V shed 6 bases and J shed 2 bases, with 11 bases lying between them. CDR1 is MDHEN, CDR2 SYDVKM, per germline. This CDR3 is 13 amino acids long. For the CDR3, the DNA is TGTGCCAGCAGCTCTACAGTAACCTACGAGCAGTACGTC. Its translation: CASSSTVTYEQYV.

The CDR3 sequence: CASRESSQNTEAFF. In DNA, the CDR3 is TGTGCCAGCAGGGAGTCCTCCCAGAACACTGAAGCTTTCTTT. The genes are TRBV5-4 and TRBJ1-1; the D is unclear. Per germline, CDR1 SGHNT and CDR2 YYREEE (reference sequence). The CDR3 is made up of 14 amino acids. V gave up 5 bases and J gave up 1 base, with 12 bases separating them.

The chain combines TRBV5-1 with TRBJ2-7; a possible D gene is TRBD1 (8 bases). Deletions cut 1 base from V and 0 bases from J, with 17 bases between. CDR1 is SGHRS, CDR2 YFSETQ, per germline. This CDR3 is 17 amino acids long. The CDR3 nucleotides are TGCGCCAGCAGCTTGTACGGAACAGGGGGGGGCTCCTACGAGCAGTACTTC. It is translated as CASSLYGTGGGSYEQYF.

This sequence joins TRBV4-1 and TRBJ1-2, with a possible D match to TRBD1 (6 bases). The CDR3 spans 16 residues. Trimming left V 1 base short and J 8 bases short, with 20 bases between. CDR1 and CDR2 from the germline V gene are MGHRA and YSYEKL. The CDR3 loop reads CASSQGLRGRLGGYTF. The CDR3 bases are TGCGCCAGCAGCCAAGGCCTAAGGGGGAGACTCGGAGGCTACACCTTC.